This is a list of T cell receptor beta chains from one sample in a study of neurological immune-mediated disorders. TCRdb processed the 5' RACE reads anew with MiXCR; each CDR3 protein has one entry. The table lists roughly 80,000 distinct CDR3 sequences, roughly a sixth of them singletons. Sequenced: PBMCs. These receptors were collected from a woman between 35 and 50 years old in good health. Both conserved end residues are part of each CDR3. D genes are given only for firm matches. For some rows the clone size is stated as once, few or many, or as a class when expanded; others skip it.

>TRBJ2-7|TRBD1|TRBV9|.
CASSVAGQGATYEQYF
TGTGCCAGCAGCGTAGCGGGACAGGGGGCCACCTACGAGCAGTACTTC
>TRBJ1-5|.|TRBV27|many
CASSLRDGQPQHF
TGTGCCAGCAGTTTACGAGACGGTCAGCCCCAGCATTTT
>TRBJ2-6|.|TRBV20-1|few
CSARRQAGANVLTF
TGCAGTGCTAGGAGGCAAGCTGGGGCCAACGTCCTGACTTTC
>TRBJ1-4|.|TRBV7-2|many
CASSLEGMRSNEKLFF
TGTGCCAGCAGCTTAGAGGGGATGAGGTCTAATGAAAAACTGTTTTTT
>TRBJ2-5|TRBD1|TRBV3-1|many
CASSHASKGGSGETQYF
TGTGCCAGCAGCCATGCTTCCAAAGGGGGCTCGGGGGAGACCCAGTACTTC
>TRBJ2-1|.|TRBV10-3|many
CAISVQNEQFF
TGTGCCATCAGTGTTCAGAATGAGCAGTTCTTC
>TRBJ2-3|TRBD2|TRBV29-1|many
CSAGAGGTTDTQYF
TGCAGCGCGGGAGCGGGGGGAACCACAGATACGCAGTATTTT
>TRBJ2-3|TRBD1|TRBV14|few
CASSQRGGASTDTQYF
TGTGCCAGCAGCCAACGAGGGGGCGCGAGCACAGATACGCAGTATTTT
>TRBJ2-3|.|TRBV6-2/TRBV6-3|many
CASSSRGGDTQYF
TGTGCCAGCAGTTCCAGGGGGGGAGATACGCAGTATTTT
>TRBJ1-5|TRBD1|TRBV7-8|.
CASSRTGGVGQPQHF
TGTGCCAGCAGTCGGACAGGGGGCGTCGGTCAGCCCCAGCATTTT
>TRBJ2-3|.|TRBV20-1|many
CSAKPLAVRAPGVTQYF
TGCAGTGCAAAACCTTTAGCGGTTCGGGCGCCGGGGGTTACGCAGTATTTT
>TRBJ2-1|.|TRBV20-1|many
CSATASQLGNEQFF
TGCAGTGCTACAGCTTCGCAGCTGGGCAATGAGCAGTTCTTC
>TRBJ2-3|.|TRBV20-1|many
CSARMLRGLARGPDTQYF
TGCAGTGCTAGGATGCTCCGAGGGCTAGCGAGGGGCCCAGATACGCAGTATTTT
>TRBJ2-4|.|TRBV27|many
CASMGLAKNIQYF
TGTGCCAGTATGGGACTAGCCAAAAACATTCAGTACTTC
>TRBJ2-1|TRBD1|TRBV20-1|many
CSAKRQGGQFF
TGCAGTGCTAAAAGACAGGGCGGGCAGTTCTTC
>TRBJ2-3|.|TRBV12-3/TRBV12-4|few
CASSQLDTQYF
TGTGCCAGCAGCCAATTAGATACGCAGTATTTT
>TRBJ1-1|.|TRBV7-8|many
CASRGALNTEAFF
TGTGCCAGCAGGGGAGCCTTGAACACTGAAGCTTTCTTT
>TRBJ2-3|TRBD2|TRBV29-1|many
CSAAGGGPSDTQYF
TGCAGTGCCGCGGGGGGGGGGCCGTCAGATACGCAGTATTTT
>TRBJ2-3|TRBD1|TRBV7-2|many
CASSLTQDRTQYF
TGTGCCAGCAGCTTAACCCAGGACAGGACGCAGTATTTT
>TRBJ2-7|TRBD1|TRBV5-1|many
CASSSYRGRAYEQYF
TGCGCCAGCAGCTCCTACAGGGGTCGCGCCTACGAGCAGTACTTC
>TRBJ2-3|.|TRBV12-3/TRBV12-4|many
CASSFNADTQYF
TGTGCCAGCAGTTTTAACGCAGATACGCAGTATTTT
>TRBJ2-2|.|TRBV6-2/TRBV6-3|.
CASRSQRRTGELFF
TGTGCCAGCAGATCCCAGCGAAGGACCGGGGAGCTGTTTTTT
>TRBJ2-6|TRBD1|TRBV10-3|many
CAISESRDRGSGANVLTF
TGTGCCATCAGTGAGTCTCGGGACAGGGGCTCTGGGGCCAACGTCCTGACTTTC
>TRBJ2-3|.|TRBV20-1|many
CSARDGAGEQDTQYF
TGCAGTGCTAGAGACGGGGCAGGGGAACAAGATACGCAGTATTTT
>TRBJ2-1|TRBD2|TRBV20-1|few
CSATPERETQFF
TGCAGTGCTACACCGGAGCGGGAGACCCAGTTCTTC
>TRBJ1-2|.|TRBV6-2/TRBV6-3|many
CASSSSESGTYGYTF
TGTGCCAGCAGTTCCTCCGAATCGGGGACCTATGGCTACACCTTC
>TRBJ2-5|TRBD2|TRBV5-1|many
CASSLGLAGGTEETQYF
TGCGCCAGCAGCTTGGGATTGGCGGGGGGCACCGAAGAGACCCAGTACTTC
>TRBJ2-6|.|TRBV12-3/TRBV12-4|many
CASSAPWGANVLTF
TGTGCCAGCAGTGCCCCCTGGGGGGCCAACGTCCTGACTTTC
>TRBJ2-3|TRBD2|TRBV20-1|many
CSARVLGASGGPSDTQYF
TGCAGTGCTAGAGTTCTAGGGGCTAGCGGGGGCCCATCAGATACGCAGTATTTT
>TRBJ2-3|.|TRBV5-1|.
CASSLDPTLTQYF
TGCGCCAGCAGCTTGGATCCCACCCTTACGCAGTATTTT
>TRBJ1-2|.|TRBV19|few
CASSTRAGVGYTF
TGTGCCAGTAGTACCCGGGCAGGGGTCGGCTACACCTTC
>TRBJ2-3|.|TRBV10-1|many
CASSESKADTQYF
TGCGCCAGCAGTGAGTCTAAGGCAGATACGCAGTATTTT
>TRBJ1-6|.|TRBV5-8|many
CASSPRPGGIRRINSPLHF
TGTGCCAGCAGCCCGCGCCCGGGGGGGATCCGGCGGATAAATTCACCCCTCCACTTT
>TRBJ2-1|.|TRBV20-1|few
CSARDAAVSTRNEQFF
TGCAGTGCTAGAGATGCTGCGGTCTCGACGAGGAATGAGCAGTTCTTC
>TRBJ2-5|TRBD2|TRBV7-9|many
CASSRSGGAGETQYF
TGTGCCAGCAGCCGTAGCGGGGGGGCCGGAGAGACCCAGTACTTC
>TRBJ2-5|.|TRBV7-2|many
CASSLMGREQETQYF
TGTGCCAGCAGCTTAATGGGGCGAGAACAAGAGACCCAGTACTTC
>TRBJ1-5|.|TRBV2|many
CASSSGTRGGDQPQHF
TGTGCCAGCAGCTCCGGGACCCGGGGAGGAGATCAGCCCCAGCATTTT
>TRBJ1-5|.|TRBV5-8|many
CASRSGGGKQPQHF
TGTGCCAGCAGGTCCGGAGGGGGGAAGCAGCCCCAGCATTTT
>TRBJ1-5|.|TRBV7-2|.
CASSPTRDMVDQPQHF
TGTGCCAGCAGCCCAACCCGGGACATGGTCGATCAGCCCCAGCATTTT
>TRBJ1-2|.|TRBV20-1|many
CSARDPRGGIGYTF
TGCAGTGCTAGAGATCCTAGGGGAGGGATCGGCTACACCTTC
>TRBJ1-4|.|TRBV20-1|.
CSAPSDGTGVGKLFF
TGCAGTGCTCCCTCGGACGGGACTGGTGTAGGAAAACTGTTTTTT
>TRBJ1-6|TRBD1|TRBV6-5|many
CASRLGGQGYSPLHF
TGTGCCAGCAGGCTGGGTGGACAGGGGTACTCACCCCTCCACTTT
>TRBJ1-4|TRBD1|TRBV29-1|many
CSVQDRDEKLFF
TGCAGCGTTCAGGACAGGGATGAAAAACTGTTTTTT
>TRBJ2-5|TRBD2|TRBV20-1|.
CSPLAGETQYF
TGCAGTCCACTAGCGGGGGAGACCCAGTACTTC
>TRBJ2-3|TRBD2|TRBV3-1|many
CASSLRRKAGLTDTQYF
TGTGCCAGCAGCCTAAGGCGTAAAGCGGGACTCACAGATACGCAGTATTTT
>TRBJ1-5|TRBD1|TRBV20-1|many
CSARVQGEWPGPQHF
TGCAGTGCTAGGGTACAGGGGGAATGGCCAGGGCCCCAGCATTTT
>TRBJ2-3|TRBD2|TRBV7-8|many
CASRSPGGGTSGGLSTDTQYF
TGTGCCAGCAGGTCGCCCGGGGGAGGGACTAGCGGGGGCCTAAGCACAGATACGCAGTATTTT
>TRBJ2-2|.|TRBV20-1|many
CSARDRIYTGELFF
TGCAGTGCTAGAGATCGAATCTACACCGGGGAGCTGTTTTTT
>TRBJ2-3|TRBD2|TRBV7-8|.
CASSLPGLRTDTQYF
TGTGCCAGCAGCTTACCGGGACTACGCACAGATACGCAGTATTTT
>TRBJ2-3|TRBD2|TRBV20-1|many
CSARRAGADTQYF
TGCAGTGCTAGAAGAGCGGGGGCGGATACGCAGTATTTT
>TRBJ2-3|TRBD2|TRBV27|many
CASSSLGTSGGTDTQYF
TGTGCCAGCAGTTCCCTAGGGACTAGCGGGGGCACAGATACGCAGTATTTT
>TRBJ2-3|TRBD2|TRBV7-3|.
CASSPGTSGVTDTQYF
TGTGCCAGCAGCCCAGGCACTAGCGGGGTCACAGATACGCAGTATTTT
>TRBJ2-1|TRBD1|TRBV5-1|many
CASSLGQGYGEQFF
TGCGCCAGCAGCTTGGGACAGGGATACGGTGAGCAGTTCTTC
>TRBJ2-7|TRBD2|TRBV25-1|.
CASRESSGGYYEQYF
TGTGCCAGTAGGGAATCTAGCGGGGGTTACTACGAGCAGTACTTC
>TRBJ1-2|.|TRBV6-2/TRBV6-3|many
CASGTGHNYGYTF
TGTGCCAGCGGAACGGGACATAACTATGGCTACACCTTC
>TRBJ1-2|.|TRBV6-5|many
CASSPGLGVDGYTF
TGTGCCAGCAGTCCGGGTCTGGGGGTGGATGGCTACACCTTC